Shown below are 29 T cell receptor beta chains from a single sample sequenced in a study of cytomegalovirus exposure and HLA in healthy donors (dated by TCRdb to the late 2010s). Libraries were constructed by the immunoSEQ multiplex PCR assay. A mixture of 60 forward primers for TCR Vbeta segments and 13 reverse primers for TCR Jbeta segments was used in the multiplex PCR. Imported from immuneACCESS, the table was reduced by TCRdb to in-frame sequences with V and J called. These copies leave out some clones; in studies compared against another copy, an unresolved V gene accounts for under half, and the cause of the remainder is not known. The sample table holds 100,000 or so clones, of which roughly 85% were seen once. The top ten hold about 3% of the sample. The sample was PBMCs. The receptors stem from a middle-aged woman in good health and CMV-seronegative.

The chain recombines TRBV28 with TRBJ2-3; D perhaps matches TRBD1 (6 bases). Trimming took off 3 bases at V and 9 bases at J, with 10 bases between the two ends. The CDR3 totals 12 residues. The V gene's germline CDR1 is MDHEN and CDR2 SYDVKM. The CDR3 is CASSFGQPTQYF. The CDR3 bases are TGTGCCAGCAGTTTCGGACAGCCAACGCAGTATTTT.

V gene TRBV7-2 combines with J gene TRBJ2-3; no firm D call. The germline V gene has CDR1 SGHTA and CDR2 FQGNSA. The CDR3 contains 15 residues. V dropped 1 base and J dropped 1 base, with 9 bases sitting between them. CDR3 residues: CASSLVGLGTDTQYF. The CDR3 DNA reads TGTGCCAGCAGCTTAGTTGGGCTTGGCACAGATACGCAGTATTTT. Filled out from reference TRBV7-2 and TRBJ2-3, the complete variable domain reads GAGVSQSPSNKVTEKGKDVELRCDPISGHTALYWYRQSLGQGLEFLIYFQGNSAPDKSGLPSDRFSAERTGGSVSTLTIQRTQQEDSAVYLCASSLVGLGTDTQYFGPGTRLTVL.

V is TRBV2 and J is TRBJ1-5; 7 positions match TRBD1. This CDR3 spans 19 amino acids. The V gene's germline CDR1 is SNHLY and CDR2 FYNNEI. Trimming took 11 bases from V and 1 from J; bases not matched to a gene: 23. CDR3 coding DNA: TGTGCCGGGGGATCGGACAGGTTAGCCTCACCGCGCAGCAATCAGCCCCAGCATTTT. It codes for CAGGSDRLASPRSNQPQHF.

The J gene is TRBJ1-2, the V gene TRBV30, with D maybe TRBD1 (5 bases). The germline V gene has CDR1 GTSNPN and CDR2 SVGIG (reference sequence). Trimming shortened V by 7 bases and J by 8 bases, and 17 bases separated the two germline ends. The CDR3 loop spans 12 amino acids. CDR3: CALGGTNGGYTF. The CDR3, as DNA: TGTGCCTTAGGAGGGACCAATGGCGGCTACACCTTC.

The chain combines TRBV5-1 with TRBJ2-7; 7 bases agree with TRBD2. CDR1 and CDR2 from the germline V gene are SGHRS and YFSETQ. The CDR3 has 16 amino acids. J lost 1 base, V lost 0 bases, and 7 bases had no gene match. CDR3 loop: CASSLGASGRSYEQYF. CDR3 nucleotide sequence: TGCGCCAGCAGCTTGGGGGCTAGCGGCCGATCCTACGAGCAGTACTTC.

This chain joins TRBV6-1 and TRBJ2-7; weak D call: TRBD1 (6 bases). Trimming shortened V by 3 bases and J by 1 base, and 10 bases separated the two germline ends. The length of the CDR3 is 14 residues. The germline V gene encodes CDR1 MNHNS and CDR2 SASEGT. The CDR3 here is CASSEVRGSYEQYF. CDR3 coding DNA: TGTGCCAGCAGTGAGGTCAGGGGTTCCTACGAGCAGTACTTC.

The chain couples TRBV14 to TRBJ1-1; D gene uncertain. The V end was cut by 1 base, the J end by 5 bases, with 2 bases between. Looked up from germline, CDR1 is SGHDN and CDR2 is FVKESK. The CDR3 is 11 residues long. The CDR3 protein is CASSQVTEAFF. DNA of the CDR3: TGTGCCAGCAGCCAAGTAACTGAAGCTTTCTTT. The full variable domain, completed using reference TRBV14 and TRBJ1-1, is EAGVTQFPSHSVIEKGQTVTLRCDPISGHDNLYWYRRVMGKEIKFLLHFVKESKQDESGMPNNRFLAERTGGTYSTLKVQPAELEDSGVYFCASSQVTEAFFGQGTRLTVV.

This clone was recorded once. V usage is TRBV5-6 and J usage is TRBJ1-2; TRBD1 matches 7 bases. Germline V lookup: CDR1 SGHDT, CDR2 YYEEEE. The CDR3 runs to 13 residues. V trimming: 4 bases; J trimming: 5 bases; junction bases outside the gene matches: 5. The chain's CDR3 is CASSVDRAYGYTF. CDR3 DNA sequence: TGTGCCAGCAGCGTTGACAGGGCTTATGGCTACACCTTC.

This chain joins TRBV28 and TRBJ1-5; TRBD1 matches 8 bases. V lost 4 bases and J lost 6; bases outside the gene matches: 2. The germline CDR1 and CDR2 sequences are MDHEN and SYDVKM. This CDR3 region has 13 residues. CDR3: CASSSGGSQPQHF. The CDR3 DNA follows: TGTGCCAGCAGTTCAGGGGGCAGTCAGCCCCAGCATTTT.

The rearrangement joins TRBV21-1 to TRBJ2-2; the DNA was not compared with TRBD1, the D call given in the table. TRBV21-1 is deemed a pseudogene. The CDR3 is 15 amino acids. The CDR3: CASFGQGKNTGELFF. The CDR3 DNA is TGTGCCAGCTTCGGACAGGGCAAGAACACCGGGGAGCTGTTTTTT.

The chain carries TRBV5-6 and TRBJ2-5, with TRBD2 identical over 7 bases. J was trimmed by 0 bases and V by 4 bases; bases with no gene match: 9. The germline V gene has CDR1 SGHDT and CDR2 YYEEEE. The CDR3 consists of 16 residues. CDR3 DNA sequence: TGTGCCAGCAGCCCCGTTGATAGCGGGTACCAAGAGACCCAGTACTTC. Protein sequence: CASSPVDSGYQETQYF. The variable domain in full, completed from reference TRBV5-6 and TRBJ2-5, reads DAGVTQSPTHLIKTRGQQVTLRCSPKSGHDTVSWYQQALGQGPQFIFQYYEEEERQRGNFPDRFSGHQFPNYSSELNVNALLLGDSALYLCASSPVDSGYQETQYFGPGTRLLVL.

The CDR3 protein is CSVEDSDYGYTF. The CDR3 DNA sequence: TGCAGCGTTGAAGATTCGGACTATGGCTACACCTTC. V is TRBV29-1 and J is TRBJ1-2, with D uncertain. Germline V lookup: CDR1 SQVTM, CDR2 ANQGSEA. The germline V and J ends were trimmed by 0 bases and 3 bases, with 5 bases remaining between them. The CDR3 spans 12 residues.

The chain couples TRBV14 to TRBJ1-1; 9 bases map to TRBD1. After removal of 4 bases from V and 3 bases from J, the junction contained 6 bases not matched to a gene. Germline assignment: CDR1 SGHDN and CDR2 FVKESK. The CDR3 is 15 residues long. The chain's CDR3 is CASSPRQGGYTEAFF. The CDR3 nucleotides are TGTGCCAGCAGCCCAAGACAGGGGGGGTACACTGAAGCTTTCTTT.

This chain uses TRBV2 with TRBJ2-7; TRBD1 matches 9 bases. Germline V gene lookup returns CDR1 SNHLY and CDR2 FYNNEI. CDR3 length: 13 amino acids. Losses at the gene ends were 5 bases for V and 9 bases for J; bases not matched to a gene: 8. This chain's CDR3 is CASSSIQGAGQYF. CDR3 DNA: TGTGCCAGCAGTTCTATACAGGGGGCCGGGCAGTACTTC.

Concerning this clone: One end of the junction does not line up with germline, which may come from a read error. The rearrangement joins TRBV14 to TRBJ2-7; D unclear. The germline gives CDR1 SGHDN, CDR2 FVKESK. This CDR3 has 13 amino acids. Written as DNA, the CDR3 is TGTGCCAGCAGCCAAAGCCTAACAACTTCGGGTTCATTC. Protein: CASSQSLTTSGSF.

The chain recombines TRBV6-1 with TRBJ1-4; 8 positions agree with TRBD1. V was pared by 3 bases and J by 7 bases, with 7 bases of the junction left unmatched. This CDR3 contains 15 residues. Germline V gene data show CDR1 as MNHNS and CDR2 as SASEGT. CDR3 in DNA: TGTGCCAGCAGTGACCTGACAGGGGATGCTGAAAAACTGTTTTTT. Residues: CASSDLTGDAEKLFF.

This chain joins TRBV7-2 and TRBJ1-1; D ambiguous. CDR3 length equals 12 residues. V lost 1 base and J lost 6, with 6 bases in between. The V gene's germline CDR1 is SGHTA and CDR2 FQGNSA. CDR3 region: CASSLGGPEAFF. The CDR3 DNA follows: TGTGCCAGCAGCTTAGGAGGTCCTGAAGCTTTCTTT. The variable domain in full, completed from reference TRBV7-2 and TRBJ1-1, reads GAGVSQSPSNKVTEKGKDVELRCDPISGHTALYWYRQSLGQGLEFLIYFQGNSAPDKSGLPSDRFSAERTGGSVSTLTIQRTQQEDSAVYLCASSLGGPEAFFGQGTRLTVV.

The chain uses TRBV5-6 and TRBJ2-7; 11 positions match TRBD2. CDR1 SGHDT and CDR2 YYEEEE come from the germline V gene. The CDR3 extends over 16 amino acids. Germline trimming cut 4 bases from V and 7 bases from J; bases unmatched to any gene: 13. The CDR3 is CASSAPFSGRGVEQYF. CDR3 coding DNA: TGTGCCAGCAGCGCCCCCTTTAGCGGGAGGGGAGTTGAGCAGTACTTC.

The V gene is TRBV5-5, the J gene TRBJ2-7, with D tentatively TRBD1 (5 bases). V gave up 1 base and J gave up 2 bases, with 7 bases separating them. CDR3 length: 13 residues. Germline values: CDR1 SGHKS, CDR2 YYEKEE (reference sequence). The CDR3, as DNA: TGTGCCAGCAGCTTGAGACAGACCTACGAGCAGTACTTC. It encodes CASSLRQTYEQYF. Full variable domain (outside the CDR3, taken from reference TRBV5-5 and TRBJ2-7): DAGVTQSPTHLIKTRGQQVTLRCSPISGHKSVSWYQQVLGQGPQFIFQYYEKEERGRGNFPDRFSARQFPNYSSELNVNALLLGDSALYLCASSLRQTYEQYFGPGTRLTVT.

V gene TRBV27 combines with J gene TRBJ1-5, with a weak D call TRBD1 (5 bases). Between the trimmed V and J ends, which lost 1 base and 0 bases, there was a span of 13 bases. This CDR3 is built from 17 residues. Germline V gene lookup returns CDR1 MNHEY and CDR2 SMNVEV (reference sequence). As DNA, the CDR3 is TGTGCCAGCAGTTTATGGGGGGGAATGGATAGCAATCAGCCCCAGCATTTT. Translated, it gives CASSLWGGMDSNQPQHF.

This clone was recorded only once. V gene TRBV19 combines with J gene TRBJ1-2; TRBD1 might be the D (5 bases). V was pared by 2 bases and J by 3 bases, with 10 bases between. Germline loops: CDR1 LNHDA, CDR2 SQIVND (reference sequence). The CDR3 is made up of 14 amino acids. CDR3 nucleotides: TGTGCCAGTAGTATAACGGCAGGGCACTATGGCTACACCTTC. Translating it yields CASSITAGHYGYTF.

This chain links TRBV2 with TRBJ2-7; 9 bases map to TRBD1. This CDR3 comprises 14 residues. The germline CDR1 and CDR2 sequences are SNHLY and FYNNEI. V lost 6 bases, J lost 1 base, and 4 bases stayed unmatched. Here the CDR3 reads CASSRGQGSYEQYF. The CDR3 DNA follows: TGTGCCAGCAGCCGGGGACAGGGATCCTACGAGCAGTACTTC.

The rearrangement uses TRBV30 and TRBJ2-7, with a possible D match to TRBD1 (5 bases). The V end lost 5 bases, the J end lost 1 base, and 9 bases lay between the germline ends. Germline CDR1 and CDR2: GTSNPN and SVGIG (reference sequence). This CDR3 is built from 12 residues. The DNA of the CDR3 is TGTGCCTGGGACAGCTCTTCCTACGAGCAGTACTTC. It codes for CAWDSSSYEQYF.

This clone was observed a single time. The rearrangement uses TRBV28 and TRBJ2-7; TRBD1 matches at 8 bases. V lost 4 bases and J lost 7; bases outside the gene matches: 3. The CDR3 runs to 12 residues. Germline lookup yields CDR1 MDHEN and CDR2 SYDVKM. The CDR3 sequence is CASSSDREEQYF. The CDR3 coding sequence is TGTGCCAGCAGTTCGGACAGGGAGGAGCAGTACTTC.

The CDR3 DNA reads as TGCGCCAGCAGCCTACAGGGGCCCCCCACAGATACGCAGTATTTT. It codes for CASSLQGPPTDTQYF. The V gene is TRBV5-1, the J gene TRBJ2-3; 7 bases match TRBD1. CDR3 length: 15 residues. V shed 4 bases and J 2 bases; nucleotides not matched to a gene: 7. Per the germline V gene, CDR1 is SGHRS and CDR2 is YFSETQ.

This clone was observed a handful of times. J is TRBJ2-7 and V is TRBV5-4, with TRBD1 matching 10 bases. V dropped 2 bases and J dropped 4; count of bases not matched to a gene: 12. CDR1 and CDR2 (germline): SGHNT, YYREEE (reference sequence). The CDR3 loop spans 17 amino acids. CDR3: CASSLGPPGQGSYEQYF. For the CDR3, the DNA is TGTGCCAGCAGCTTAGGCCCCCCGGGACAGGGGTCGTACGAGCAGTACTTC.

The rearrangement joins TRBV7-9 to TRBJ1-6; D is undetermined. The CDR3 is made up of 13 amino acids. CDR1 SEHNR and CDR2 FQNEAQ come from the germline V gene (reference sequence). V lost 0 bases and J 13 bases, leaving 10 bases between the germline ends. The CDR3 loop reads CASSLAAVGPLHF. CDR3 nucleotides: TGTGCCAGCAGCTTAGCAGCGGTGGGGCCCCTCCACTTT.

The chain carries TRBV23-1 and TRBJ2-1; 14 nucleotides align to TRBD2. TRBV23-1 counts as an open reading frame of uncertain function. The CDR3 is 19 amino acids. The trim removed 6 bases at V and 0 bases at J, leaving 10 bases unmatched. The CDR3: CASRPTTSGRGGSYNEQFF. Here the CDR3 DNA reads TGCGCCAGCAGACCCACGACTAGCGGGAGGGGGGGCTCCTACAATGAGCAGTTCTTC.

This clone was detected only a few times. The rearrangement joins TRBV9 to TRBJ2-7, with 10 positions matching TRBD2. Trimming at V came to 4 bases and at J to 6 bases, leaving 4 bases not matched to a gene. Germline V lookup: CDR1 SGDLS, CDR2 YYNGEE. This CDR3 has 13 residues. CDR3 amino acids: CASSTRLAGEQYF. The CDR3 DNA reads TGTGCCAGCAGCACCAGACTAGCGGGCGAGCAGTACTTC.